The T cell receptor beta chain described here comes from a study of cytomegalovirus exposure and HLA in healthy donors. Of note for this clone: What it recognizes is unknown.

General study findings and limits: Most of the TCR beta V segments (in an earlier analysis) were productive either about 90% or about 30% of the time. A later analysis showed HLA-associated TCR beta chains outstripping equally common others in clonal expansion. Listed as cytomegalovirus-associated were 150 to 200 TCR beta chains.

There are 19 residues in the CDR3. Germline lookup yields CDR1 ENHRY and CDR2 SYGVKD. The ends lost 3 bases at V and 2 bases at J; junction bases unmatched: 18. The PCR was carried out with 60 Vbeta primers and 13 Jbeta primers. The method was immunoSEQ multiplex PCR; TCRdb's version includes in-frame clones alone and lacks a portion of them. This sample's table has about 77,000 clones. This chain uses TRBV10-3 with TRBJ2-5; TRBD2 matches 7 bases. This receptor was identified in a man in his fifties in good health and CMV-seropositive. Material for sequencing was PBMCs. The CDR3 sequence: CAISESSPWGGDKQETQYF. In DNA form, the CDR3 reads TGTGCCATCAGTGAATCATCCCCGTGGGGGGGAGATAAACAAGAGACCCAGTACTTC.